Shown below are 10 T cell receptor beta chains from a single sample sequenced in a study of T cell repertoires in cytomegalovirus infection. TCRdb reanalysed the reads using MiXCR and keeps one entry per CDR3 protein. The sample includes 250,000 to 300,000 distinct CDR3 sequences, 15% to 20% of them seen just once. The sample taken for sequencing was CD8+ T cells from PBMCs. The source of these receptors is a human donor in good health (CMV status not recorded). Some clones in this sample may be carry-over from other donors' samples.

The rearrangement joins TRBV6-6 to TRBJ2-3, with no clear D. CDR1 and CDR2 from the germline V gene are MNHNY and SVGAGI (reference sequence). V lost 6 bases, J lost 4 bases, and 8 bases lay in between. The CDR3 totals 12 residues. The CDR3 is CASRYEADTQYF. The CDR3, as DNA: TGTGCCAGCAGATACGAGGCAGATACGCAGTATTTT.

V gene TRBV2 combines with J gene TRBJ2-7; no reliable D call. V was trimmed by 7 bases and J by 2 bases, leaving 9 bases between them. The CDR3 is 12 residues long. Germline V gene data show CDR1 as SNHLY and CDR2 as FYNNEI. CDR3 DNA sequence: TGTGCCAGCACCTTGGGCACCTACGAGCAGTACTTC. Translated: CASTLGTYEQYF.

This clonotype was observed at least ten times. The chain combines TRBV11-2 with TRBJ2-7, with D hard to call. This CDR3 is 14 amino acids long. V gave up 1 base and J gave up 1 base, with 8 bases separating them. Germline V lookup: CDR1 SGHAT, CDR2 FQNNGV. The CDR3 is CASSLAATSYEQYF. The CDR3 region has the DNA TGTGCCAGCAGCTTAGCGGCGACTTCCTACGAGCAGTACTTC. Using reference TRBV11-2 and TRBJ2-7 for the parts outside the CDR3, the full variable domain is EAGVAQSPRYKIIEKRQSVAFWCNPISGHATLYWYQQILGQGPKLLIQFQNNGVVDDSQLPKDRFSAERLKGVDSTLKIQPAKLEDSAVYLCASSLAATSYEQYFGPGTRLTVT.

This clonotype was seen many times. This chain joins TRBV7-6 and TRBJ1-1; 9 nucleotides agree with TRBD1. The trim removed 10 bases at V and 0 bases at J, leaving 9 bases unmatched. Germline assignment: CDR1 SGHVS and CDR2 FNYEAQ. The CDR3 totals 15 residues. The CDR3 loop is CATQTDRGMNTEAFF. The CDR3 DNA follows: TGTGCCACCCAAACGGACAGGGGAATGAACACTGAAGCTTTCTTT.

This chain connects TRBV19 to TRBJ2-1, with TRBD2 matching 10 bases. The CDR3 totals 14 residues. The V and J ends lost 3 bases and 6 bases, in that order; junction bases with no gene match: 2. CDR1 and CDR2 (germline): LNHDA, SQIVND (reference sequence). The CDR3 here is CASSISGGGNEQFF. Written as DNA, the CDR3 is TGTGCCAGTAGTATCAGCGGGGGGGGCAATGAGCAGTTCTTC.

This clonotype was detected many times. The gene calls are TRBV7-9 and TRBJ1-1; perhaps TRBD1 as D (6 bases). The germline gives CDR1 SEHNR, CDR2 FQNEAQ (reference sequence). V was shortened by 6 bases and J by 1 base, with 15 bases between the two germline ends. This CDR3 comprises 15 residues. CDR3 DNA sequence: TGTGCCAGCAGAAACTCAGGACAGCAGAACACTGAAGCTTTCTTT. It yields the protein CASRNSGQQNTEAFF.

This chain links TRBV6-5 with TRBJ2-7; D tentatively fits TRBD1 or TRBD2 (5 bases each). This CDR3 has 15 residues. V was pared by 5 bases and J by 4 bases, with 18 bases between. Germline CDR1 is MNHEY and CDR2 is SVGAGI. CDR3 protein: CASSPGPPKKYEQYF. CDR3 DNA: TGTGCCAGCAGTCCGGGACCCCCGAAAAAGTACGAGCAGTACTTC.

The chain couples TRBV10-3 to TRBJ2-3; no clear D. The CDR3 covers 18 residues. Trimming removed 4 bases at V and 0 bases at J, with 20 bases between. CDR1 ENHRY and CDR2 SYGVKD come from the germline V gene. The CDR3 is CAISAFPPSVGSTDTQYF. The CDR3 DNA reads as TGTGCCATCAGTGCGTTTCCACCAAGCGTGGGGAGCACAGATACGCAGTATTTT.

V gene TRBV2 combines with J gene TRBJ1-5, with D perhaps TRBD1 (5 bases). Looked up from germline, CDR1 is SNHLY and CDR2 is FYNNEI. The CDR3 covers 15 residues. V lost 7 bases and J lost 1, with 14 bases in between. Written as DNA, the CDR3 is TGTGCCAGCATGAAGGGCAGGGAAAGCAATCAGCCCCAGCATTTT. This translates into CASMKGRESNQPQHF.

This clonotype occurred many times. The chain recombines TRBV3-1 with TRBJ2-1, with D perhaps TRBD2 (5 bases). The length of the CDR3 is 13 residues. CDR1 is LGHDT, CDR2 YNNKEL, per germline (reference sequence). V dropped 8 bases and J dropped 2 bases, with 10 bases sitting between them. CDR3 in amino acids: CASAGAAYNEQFF. The CDR3 coding sequence is TGTGCCAGCGCAGGAGCGGCCTACAATGAGCAGTTCTTC.